What follows describes a single T cell receptor (beta chain). The clone's antigen remains unknown. No clone much larger than this one lies a single base away; base qualities are absent. The CDR3 runs 13 amino acids, cysteine and phenylalanine included. This entry keeps only the CDR3 DNA: 39 bases, framed from base 1. From the germline V gene, CDR1 is SNHLY and CDR2 is FYNNEI. Trimming at the junction amounts to 7 bases on V and 2 bases on J, and the germline ends lie 12 bases apart. The record originates from a study of Graves' ophthalmopathy and Graves' hyperthyroidism (dated by TCRdb to 2017 to 2018). Regarding the research as a whole: Peripheral blood was collected at initial diagnosis, prior to any treatment. TCR beta repertoire signatures were used to distinguish Graves' ophthalmopathy from Graves' hyperthyroidism and to predict progression to ophthalmopathy. To explore V-J signatures distinguishing ophthalmopathy from hyperthyroidism, a discovery set of about a hundred patients (roughly 44 ophthalmopathy, around 55 stable hyperthyroidism) was enrolled. In total, around 130 blood samples were TCR-sequenced: 43 ophthalmopathy, approximately 75 hyperthyroidism and some 17 hyperthyroidism-to-ophthalmopathy patients. In roughly six hyperthyroidism patients, the T-cell repertoires found in thyroid tissue were compared with those found in blood. An independent validation cohort comprised some 19 hyperthyroidism patients and 15 to 17 patients who later progressed from hyperthyroidism to ophthalmopathy. Following sample collection, hyperthyroidism patients were given methimazole at a starting dose of 30 mg daily, and ophthalmopathy patients were given high-dose intravenous methylprednisolone. The paper as a whole reports these results and caveats: Ophthalmopathy was separated from stable hyperthyroidism by the 13-signature model with roughly 88% sensitivity and about 81% specificity in cross-validation and with 80%/75% in the test set. No statistical method was used to set the sample size in advance, and the investigators knew which group each participant was assigned to. In validation, the model predicted ophthalmopathy progression with less than 71% sensitivity and roughly 72% specificity; about a dozen predicted patients were CT-confirmed with GO in a median of approximately six months. Most expanded thyroid clonotypes with frequency above 0.001 were also detected in blood, suggesting blood repertoires may reflect the thyroid immune response.

For repertoire sequencing, TCR beta CDR3 regions were amplified from RNA transcripts. The first round was an RT-PCR using HTBI primers with the Qiagen OneStep RT-PCR kit, and this first round was followed by a second-round multiplex PCR, then size selection and purification. Libraries were sequenced on an Illumina HiSeq2000 using paired-end 100 bp reads. As for how the authors treated the data: SOAPnuke was used for read processing, and reads with adapters, uncalled bases, a mean Phred below 15, or no exact constant-primer or identifier match were discarded. High-quality paired reads were merged with COPE v1.2.5. Each unique nucleotide sequence was treated as a clonotype, and MiTCR v1.1 was used to align the clonotypes to the IMGT TRB V, D and J references. The analysis was limited to V-J combinations with a frequency above 0.0001, which together covered 99.2% of the repertoires. For each V-J combination, a TCR clonal expansion and chaos score was defined as the ratio of F50 clonal expansion to chaos observed in the TCRdist matrix. Features were reduced by Welch's t-statistics and random forest to 10 to 15 V-J combinations, which fed a naive Bayes classifier. The similarity between thyroid and blood repertoires was quantified using the Morisita-Horn index. TCRdb handled the public reads itself, with Q25 trimming in fastp and clone calling in MiXCR, and kept productive beta chains. CDR3 protein sequences are deduplicated, and each keeps its most common genes and DNA. These V and J calls derive from TCRdb rather than the authors' analysis. This sample holds almost 750,000 distinct CDR3 sequences; roughly 41% were observed only once. The biggest ten clones account for roughly 46% of the sample.

The ophthalmopathy patients had moderately to severely active disease, with a Clinical Activity Score of 3 or higher, a NOSPECS grade of 4 or higher, and a disease duration of less than 3 months. Patients with other autoimmune diseases, uncontrolled infections, pregnancy or lactation were excluded. Clinical symptoms, serum thyroxine, TRAb, thyroid ultrasound and orbital computed tomography were used for diagnosis. PBMCs were isolated from 10 ml of fresh peripheral blood by Ficoll-Paque density gradient centrifugation. Total RNA was extracted using Trizol reagent, and RNA quality was checked on an Agilent 2100 Bioanalyzer.

The sequence links TRBV2 to TRBJ2-7; the D gene is not confidently resolved. Material for sequencing was peripheral blood. The sequence was obtained from an adult man with Graves' ophthalmopathy. The nucleotide sequence is given as TGTGCCAGCACCAGGACGGTTGCCTACGAGCAGTACTTC. Its product reads: CASTRTVAYEQYF.